This entry lists 10 T cell receptor beta chains sequenced from one sample in a study of PD-1 blockade in classical Hodgkin lymphoma. Only in-frame clones appear in the TCRdb table, and some are missing; sequencing was by immunoSEQ multiplex PCR. The sample lists 30,000 to 35,000 clones; 65% to 90% were seen once. All trial patients relapsed after autologous stem cell transplantation. Sequencing used peripheral blood mononuclear cells (PBMCs), obtained at baseline. The receptors were gathered from a human donor with classical Hodgkin lymphoma.

This sequence joins TRBV7-2 and TRBJ1-5, with TRBD1 identical over 9 bases. V shed 5 bases, J shed 0 bases, and the junction held 5 bases outside the gene matches. CDR1 and CDR2 (germline): SGHTA, FQGNSA. The CDR3 length is 16 residues. CDR3 sequence reads: CASSRSGQGSNQPQHF. In DNA form, the CDR3 reads TGTGCCAGCAGCCGATCGGGACAGGGTAGCAATCAGCCCCAGCATTTT.

This clone was observed a few times. The junction and the germline gene differ at one end; a read error may be behind it. The V and J genes are TRBV2 and TRBJ2-5; no firm D call. CDR3 length: 12 amino acids. Germline V gives CDR1 SNHLY, CDR2 FYNNEI. The CDR3 DNA reads as TGTGCCAGCAGTGAAGTCCGGCCCTCCGCAGACTTC. Residues: CASSEVRPSADF.

The genes are TRBV7-3 and TRBJ1-1; D is possibly TRBD1 (5 bases). The germline CDR1 and CDR2 sequences are SGHTA and FQGTGA. This CDR3 has 13 residues. V dropped 2 bases and J dropped 3 bases, with 7 bases sitting between them. In nucleotides, the CDR3 is TGTGCCAGCAGCTTACAGGGTGACACTGAAGCTTTCTTT. This sequence encodes CASSLQGDTEAFF.

The chain is built from TRBV6-4 and TRBJ2-1; TRBD2 might be the D (6 bases). Trimming shortened V by 2 bases and J by 7 bases, and 12 bases separated the two germline ends. This CDR3 comprises 14 residues. From germline, CDR1 is MRHNA and CDR2 SNTAGT. CDR3 nucleotide sequence: TGTGCCAGCAGTGACGGAGGGGCTCCGAATGAGCAGTTCTTC. It translates to CASSDGGAPNEQFF.

The V and J genes are TRBV5-1 and TRBJ2-5; 10 bases are shared with TRBD1. V was pared by 5 bases and J by 3 bases, with 4 bases of the junction left unmatched. The CDR3 runs to 14 residues. Germline CDR1 reads SGHRS; CDR2 reads YFSETQ. The CDR3 region is CASSRGQGEETQYF. CDR3 DNA: TGCGCCAGCAGTCGCGGACAGGGGGAAGAGACCCAGTACTTC.

The chain links TRBV5-8 to TRBJ2-3; D gene unclear. The germline gives CDR1 SGHTS, CDR2 YDEGEE. The CDR3 covers 11 residues. The V and J ends lost 2 bases and 11 bases respectively, with 9 bases between them. CDR3 region: CASSFRAGQYF. The CDR3 DNA reads as TGTGCCAGCAGCTTCCGGGCTGGGCAGTATTTT.

The table lists this clone with a few counts. The V and J genes are TRBV10-1 and TRBJ1-1, with unresolved D. The germline V gene has CDR1 WNHNN and CDR2 SYGVQD (reference sequence). Trimming stripped 3 bases from V and 0 bases from J, with 14 bases between. This CDR3 comprises 16 residues. This CDR3 reads CASSDDRGYMNTEAFF. The CDR3 bases are TGCGCCAGCAGTGACGATCGGGGATACATGAACACTGAAGCTTTCTTT.

CDR3 sequence reads: CASRTRGRMVNEQFF. In DNA, the CDR3 is TGTGCCAGTAGGACAAGGGGGCGAATGGTCAATGAGCAGTTCTTC. The V and J genes are TRBV19 and TRBJ2-1, with 7 nucleotides matching TRBD1. Germline CDR1 LNHDA, CDR2 SQIVND (reference sequence). Trimming cost V 6 bases and J 6 bases; bases outside gene matches: 11. CDR3 size: 15 residues.

The chain combines TRBV7-9 with TRBJ1-1; 8 nucleotides line up with TRBD1. V trimming: 2 bases; J trimming: 4 bases; junction bases outside the gene matches: 12. The germline V gene has CDR1 SEHNR and CDR2 FQNEAQ (reference sequence). This CDR3 is built from 17 residues. CDR3 coding DNA: TGTGCCAGCAGCTTATTCCCTAACAGACAGGGGAGCACTGAAGCTTTCTTT. This translates into CASSLFPNRQGSTEAFF.

The J gene is TRBJ2-5, the V gene TRBV9; D gene ambiguous. CDR3 length: 12 amino acids. CDR1 and CDR2 (germline): SGDLS, YYNGEE. V dropped 0 bases and J dropped 0 bases, with 0 bases sitting between them. CDR3 DNA: TGTGCCAGCAGCGTAGACCAAGAGACCCAGTACTTC. Translation: CASSVDQETQYF.